Listed here is a single TCR beta chain. Measured with immunoSEQ multiplex PCR; TCRdb has only the in-frame clones, and not every one. Of roughly 2 million clones listed, around 95% are singletons. The CDR3 totals 14 residues. V was shortened by 2 bases and J by 9 bases, with 14 bases between the two germline ends. From germline, CDR1 is MNHEY and CDR2 SMNVEV (reference sequence). This sample is part of a study of shared clonotypes between healthy human individuals. This receptor was obtained from a man aged 18 to 29 in good health. The gene calls are TRBV27 and TRBJ2-1, with D possibly being TRBD1 (5 bases). The sample comprised naive CD4+ T cells sorted from blood. Described subset: CD45RA+ positively selected. CDR3 DNA: TGTGCCAGCAGTTTACAGGCCACAGGTTCTGAGCAGTTCTTC. Translating it yields CASSLQATGSEQFF.